This T cell receptor beta chain was sequenced in a study of blood T cell repertoires in COVID-19. Study at large: Whether acute or convalescent, the COVID-19 samples came from the United States, Italy and Spain. In each case, the material was cDNA or gDNA derived from T cells, B-cell-depleted T cells, or PBMCs.

How the authors handled the data: Researchers report that nucleated cell counts were estimated from reference gene primer amplification. Measured with immunoSEQ multiplex PCR; TCRdb has only the in-frame clones, and not every one. V, J and clone size are taken as reported in that table, and D and trimming were inferred from the DNA itself. The table records about 68,000 clones, 65% to 90% of them present only once. Sequencing was done on a sample of peripheral blood. This receptor was taken from a man aged 50-59 years with acute or convalescent COVID-19.

The CDR3 bases are TGTGCCACCAGCAGAGATGCAGGGACTGGAAACACCATATATTTT. The encoded protein is CATSRDAGTGNTIYF. The chain recombines TRBV15 with TRBJ1-3; D may be TRBD1 (5 bases). V lost 0 bases, J lost 2 bases, and 8 bases lay in between. The CDR3 has 15 amino acids. Germline V gene data show CDR1 as LNHNV and CDR2 as YYDKDF (reference sequence).